This TCR beta chain comes out of a study of vaccination and CD4 T cells after COVID-19. The overall study: The convalescent population consisted of six males and four females, two of whom were of Hispanic ethnicity. Cells received overlapping spike peptides from SARS-CoV-2, HCoV-NL63, HCoV-OC43 and HCoV-229E as stimulation.

CD4+ T cells that had been cultured provided DNA sequenced with the Oncomine TCR Beta short-read assay. TCRdb reprocessed the PCR reads via MiXCR and lists one record per CDR3 protein. The sample yields about 25,000 distinct CDR3 sequences, 49% seen once. Treatment denoted: roughly 10-day PBMC culture with coronavirus spike peptide pools or control peptides (ViraFEST assay). This clonotype came up a few times. Antigen specificity is unknown. The V gene lost 0 bases and the J gene lost 6 bases, with 8 bases spanning the gap. Germline values: CDR1 SEHNR, CDR2 FQNEAQ (reference sequence). The CDR3 has 14 amino acids.

The sequenced sample was CD4+ T cells from blood, cultured in vitro. V usage is TRBV7-9 and J usage is TRBJ2-2; D gene ambiguous. This TCR was sampled from a human donor who had recovered from COVID-19. The CDR3 region is CASSLAKASGELFF. The DNA of the CDR3 is TGTGCCAGCAGCTTAGCGAAAGCATCCGGGGAGCTGTTTTTT.